Below, 13 T cell receptor beta chains from the same sample are listed, as sequenced in a study of blood T cell repertoires in COVID-19. Measured with immunoSEQ multiplex PCR; TCRdb has only the in-frame clones, and not every one. The sample contains 180,000 or so clones, around 83% of which appear only once. Sequencing used peripheral blood. The source of these receptors is a woman between 25 and 40 years old with active or convalescent COVID-19.

CDR3 in amino acids: CASSPPSTYEQYF. In nucleotides, the CDR3 is TGTGCCAGCAGCCCCCCTAGTACCTACGAGCAGTACTTC. The chain couples TRBV28 to TRBJ2-7; the D is unclear. Trimming cost V 6 bases and J 2 bases, with 11 bases left between them. Germline loops: CDR1 MDHEN, CDR2 SYDVKM. The CDR3 has 13 amino acids. Full variable domain (outside the CDR3, taken from reference TRBV28 and TRBJ2-7): DVKVTQSSRYLVKRTGEKVFLECVQDMDHENMFWYRQDPGLGLRLIYFSYDVKMKEKGDIPEGYSVSREKKERFSLILESASTNQTSMYLCASSPPSTYEQYFGPGTRLTVT.

Concerning this clone itself: One end of the junction varies from germline; a read error may be responsible. The chain couples TRBV3-1 (or the pseudogene TRBV3-2) to TRBJ2-7, with TRBD1 matching 7 bases. The CDR3 loop spans 13 amino acids. Germline CDR1 is LGHDT and CDR2 is YNNKEL (reference sequence). The CDR3 is CASSARNGQVGNF. The CDR3 bases are TGTGCCAGCAGCGCGCGTAACGGACAGGTCGGGAACTTC.

This sequence joins TRBV18 and TRBJ2-7; TRBD1 matches at 11 bases. Germline V gene data show CDR1 as KGHSH and CDR2 as LQKENI. This CDR3 is 13 amino acids long. V shed 6 bases and J 6 bases; nucleotides not matched to a gene: 4. CDR3 region: CASSPGTGGEQYF. The CDR3, as DNA: TGTGCCAGCTCGCCCGGGACAGGGGGCGAGCAGTACTTC.

The chain joins TRBV6-1 to TRBJ1-2; 7 nucleotides match TRBD1. Germline CDR1 is MNHNS and CDR2 is SASEGT. The CDR3 contains 12 residues. J was trimmed by 2 bases and V by 8 bases; bases with no gene match: 2. The CDR3 region has the DNA TGTGCCAGCGAACAGGGGAACTATGGCTACACCTTC. It specifies CASEQGNYGYTF.

This sequence joins TRBV7-9 and TRBJ2-5; unclear D gene. CDR1 is SEHNR, CDR2 FQNEAQ, per germline (reference sequence). The CDR3 is 12 amino acids. Trimming removed 5 bases at V and 5 bases at J, with 9 bases between. The CDR3 region has the DNA TGTGCCAGCAGCCCAATCGCGGAGACCCAGTACTTC. The encoded protein is CASSPIAETQYF.

This clone was detected a few times. This sequence joins TRBV27 and TRBJ2-7, with 9 bases aligning to TRBD2. The J segment lost 5 bases and the V segment lost 3 bases, leaving 11 bases of the junction unmatched. Germline V gene sequence: CDR1 MNHEY, CDR2 SMNVEV (reference sequence). This CDR3 region has 16 residues. The CDR3 spells CASSLSQRLAENEQYF. The DNA of the CDR3 is TGTGCCAGCAGTTTGTCTCAGCGACTAGCGGAGAACGAGCAGTACTTC.

The chain couples TRBV20-1 to TRBJ1-2; D is possibly TRBD1 (6 bases). The CDR3 is 13 amino acids. Deletions cut 3 bases from V and 7 bases from J, with 15 bases between. Germline CDR1 is DFQATT and CDR2 is SNEGSKA (reference sequence). For the CDR3, the DNA is TGCAGTGCTAGTAACCAGGGGTCGGGTGGCTACACCTTC. As protein: CSASNQGSGGYTF.

V usage is TRBV9 and J usage is TRBJ2-7, with 8 bases that match TRBD2. The CDR3 length is 15 residues. The germline V gene has CDR1 SGDLS and CDR2 YYNGEE. V shed 4 bases, J shed 2 bases, and the junction held 8 bases outside the gene matches. DNA of the CDR3: TGTGCCAGCAGCTCCGGGACGGGAGGGACCTACGAGCAGTACTTC. Residues: CASSSGTGGTYEQYF.

J is TRBJ1-6 and V is TRBV24-1; tentative D call: TRBD1 (6 bases). The V gene lost 9 bases and the J gene lost 7 bases, with 12 bases spanning the gap. The CDR3 consists of 13 residues. Germline loops: CDR1 KGHDR, CDR2 SFDVKD. The CDR3 DNA reads as TGTGCCACCCAGAAGACAGGCAATTCACCCCTCCACTTT. Residues: CATQKTGNSPLHF.

V gene TRBV27 combines with J gene TRBJ1-6, with D possibly TRBD1 on 6 matching bases. Germline assignment: CDR1 MNHEY and CDR2 SMNVEV (reference sequence). The CDR3 runs to 13 residues. With 6 bases removed from V and 7 bases from J, the gap between germline ends came to 10 bases. The CDR3 region has the DNA TGTGCCAGCAGGCACAGGGAGAATTCACCCCTCCACTTT. Protein: CASRHRENSPLHF.

The DNA of the CDR3 is TGTGCCAGCTATAAGGACAGTTCCTACGAGCAGTACTTC. Its protein product is CASYKDSSYEQYF. The V and J genes are TRBV2 and TRBJ2-7, with D possibly TRBD1 on 6 matching bases. Between the trimmed V and J ends, which lost 8 bases and 1 base, there was a span of 12 bases. The CDR3 spans 13 residues. CDR1 and CDR2 (germline): SNHLY, FYNNEI.

The gene calls are TRBV28 and TRBJ1-1, with TRBD1 matching over 7 bases. This CDR3 is built from 12 residues. With 6 bases clipped from V and 9 bases from J, the junction kept 7 bases outside the gene matches. CDR1 and CDR2 (germline): MDHEN, SYDVKM. DNA for the CDR3: TGTGCCAGCAGACCGGGACAGTCTCAAGCTTTCTTT. Amino acid sequence: CASRPGQSQAFF.

The chain carries TRBV4-1 and TRBJ2-1, with TRBD2 matching over 12 bases. This CDR3 is built from 15 residues. V shed 6 bases and J 8 bases; nucleotides not matched to a gene: 8. CDR1 and CDR2 (germline): MGHRA, YSYEKL. The CDR3 coding sequence is TGCGCCAGCAGGTTGACTAGCGGGAGTGCAGATGAGCAGTTCTTC. It translates to CASRLTSGSADEQFF.